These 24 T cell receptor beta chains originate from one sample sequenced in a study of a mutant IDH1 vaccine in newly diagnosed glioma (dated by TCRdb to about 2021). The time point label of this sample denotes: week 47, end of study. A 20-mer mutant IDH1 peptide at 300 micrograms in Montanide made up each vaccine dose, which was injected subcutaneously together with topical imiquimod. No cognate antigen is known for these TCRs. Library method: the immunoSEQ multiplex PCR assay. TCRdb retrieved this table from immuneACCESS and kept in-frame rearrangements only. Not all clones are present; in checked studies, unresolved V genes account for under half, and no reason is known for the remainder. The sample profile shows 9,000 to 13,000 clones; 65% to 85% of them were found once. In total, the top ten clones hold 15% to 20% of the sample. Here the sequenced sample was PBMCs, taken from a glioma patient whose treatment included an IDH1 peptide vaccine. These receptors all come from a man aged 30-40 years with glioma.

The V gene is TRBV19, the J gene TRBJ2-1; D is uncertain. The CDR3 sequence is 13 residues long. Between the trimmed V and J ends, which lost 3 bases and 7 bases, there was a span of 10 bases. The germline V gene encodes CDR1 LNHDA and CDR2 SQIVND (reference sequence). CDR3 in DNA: TGTGCCAGTAGTATCCACGTCCAGAATGAGCAGTTCTTC. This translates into CASSIHVQNEQFF.

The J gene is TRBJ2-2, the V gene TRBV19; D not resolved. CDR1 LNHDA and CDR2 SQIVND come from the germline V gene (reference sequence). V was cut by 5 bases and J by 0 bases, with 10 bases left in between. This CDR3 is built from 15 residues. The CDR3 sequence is CASSLGRANTGELFF. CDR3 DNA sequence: TGTGCCAGTAGTCTCGGACGCGCGAACACCGGGGAGCTGTTTTTT.

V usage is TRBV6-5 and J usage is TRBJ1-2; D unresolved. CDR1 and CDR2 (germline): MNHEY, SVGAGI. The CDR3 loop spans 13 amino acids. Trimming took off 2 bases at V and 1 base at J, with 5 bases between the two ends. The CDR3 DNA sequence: TGTGCCAGCAGTTACGGGATTAACTATGGCTACACCTTC. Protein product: CASSYGINYGYTF.

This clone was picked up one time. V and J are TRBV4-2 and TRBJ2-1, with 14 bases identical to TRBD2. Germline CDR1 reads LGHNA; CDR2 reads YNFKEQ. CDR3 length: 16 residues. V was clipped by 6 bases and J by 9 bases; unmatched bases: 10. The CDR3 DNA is TGTGCCAGCAGGCAGGCGACTAGCGGGAGGGACAGTGAGCAGTTCTTC. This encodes CASRQATSGRDSEQFF.

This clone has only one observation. CDR3 amino acids: CASSELSWGDGSYEQYF. DNA for the CDR3: TGTGCCAGCAGTGAACTGTCATGGGGGGACGGCTCCTACGAGCAGTACTTC. V is TRBV2 and J is TRBJ2-7; D is perhaps TRBD2 (6 bases). The V end was cut by 2 bases, the J end by 0 bases, with 17 bases between. The CDR3 is made up of 17 amino acids. CDR1 is SNHLY and CDR2 is FYNNEI in the germline V gene.

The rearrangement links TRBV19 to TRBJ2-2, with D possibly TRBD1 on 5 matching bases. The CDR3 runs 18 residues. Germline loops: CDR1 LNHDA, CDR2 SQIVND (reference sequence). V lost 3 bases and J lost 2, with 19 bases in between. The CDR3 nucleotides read TGTGCCAGTAGTATTCAGGGTCCCCCAACGATTAACACCGGGGAGCTGTTTTTT. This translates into CASSIQGPPTINTGELFF.

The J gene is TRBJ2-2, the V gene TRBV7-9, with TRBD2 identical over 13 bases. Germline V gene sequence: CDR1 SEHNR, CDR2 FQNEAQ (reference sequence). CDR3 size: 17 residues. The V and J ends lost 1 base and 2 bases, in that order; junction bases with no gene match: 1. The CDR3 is CASSLGTSGSNTGELFF. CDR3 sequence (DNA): TGTGCCAGCAGCTTAGGGACTAGCGGGAGCAACACCGGGGAGCTGTTTTTT.

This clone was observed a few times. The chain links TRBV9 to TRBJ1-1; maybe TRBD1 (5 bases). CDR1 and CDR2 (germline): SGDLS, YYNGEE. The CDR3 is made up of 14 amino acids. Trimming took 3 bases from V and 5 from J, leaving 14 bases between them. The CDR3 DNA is TGTGCCAGCAGCGCTGACGTGGGGGGGACTGAAGCTTTCTTT. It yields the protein CASSADVGGTEAFF.

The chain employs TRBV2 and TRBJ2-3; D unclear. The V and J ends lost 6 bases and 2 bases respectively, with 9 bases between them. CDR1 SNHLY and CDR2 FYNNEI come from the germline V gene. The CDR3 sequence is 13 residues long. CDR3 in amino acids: CASRDFHTDTQYF. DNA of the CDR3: TGTGCCAGCAGAGACTTCCACACAGATACGCAGTATTTT. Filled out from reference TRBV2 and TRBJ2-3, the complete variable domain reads EPEVTQTPSHQVTQMGQEVILRCVPISNHLYFYWYRQILGQKVEFLVSFYNNEISEKSEIFDDQFSVERPDGSNFTLKIRSTKLEDSAMYFCASRDFHTDTQYFGPGTRLTVL.

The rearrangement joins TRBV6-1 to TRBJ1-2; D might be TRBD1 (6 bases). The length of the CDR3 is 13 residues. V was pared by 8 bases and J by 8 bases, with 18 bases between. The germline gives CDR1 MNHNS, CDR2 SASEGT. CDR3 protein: CASSHERGVGYTF. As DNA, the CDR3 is TGTGCCAGCTCCCATGAAAGGGGGGTCGGCTACACCTTC.

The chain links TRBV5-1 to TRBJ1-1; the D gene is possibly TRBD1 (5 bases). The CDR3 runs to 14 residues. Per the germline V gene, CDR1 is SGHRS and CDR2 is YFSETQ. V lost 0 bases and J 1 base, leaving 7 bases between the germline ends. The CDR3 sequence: CASSLDGGNTEAFF. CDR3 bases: TGCGCCAGCAGCTTGGACGGGGGGAACACTGAAGCTTTCTTT.

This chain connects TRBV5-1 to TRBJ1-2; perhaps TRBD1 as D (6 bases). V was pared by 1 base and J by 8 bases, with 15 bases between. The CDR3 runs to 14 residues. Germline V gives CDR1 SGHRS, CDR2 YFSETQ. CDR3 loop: CASSLLQGSDGYTF. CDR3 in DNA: TGCGCCAGCAGCTTGCTTCAGGGGAGCGACGGCTACACCTTC.

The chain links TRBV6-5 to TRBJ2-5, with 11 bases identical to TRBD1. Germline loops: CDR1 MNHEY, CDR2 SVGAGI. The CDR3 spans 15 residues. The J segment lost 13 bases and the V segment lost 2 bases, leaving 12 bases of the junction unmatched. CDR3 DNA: TGTGCCAGCAGTTACGAGTGGACAGGGGGCACCCACTGGTACTTC. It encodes CASSYEWTGGTHWYF.

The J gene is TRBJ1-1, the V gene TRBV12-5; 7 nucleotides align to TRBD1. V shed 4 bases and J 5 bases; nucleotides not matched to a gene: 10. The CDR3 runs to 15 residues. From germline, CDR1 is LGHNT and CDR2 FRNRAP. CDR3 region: CASGWGDARGTEAFF. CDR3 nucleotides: TGTGCTAGTGGTTGGGGGGACGCCAGGGGGACTGAAGCTTTCTTT.

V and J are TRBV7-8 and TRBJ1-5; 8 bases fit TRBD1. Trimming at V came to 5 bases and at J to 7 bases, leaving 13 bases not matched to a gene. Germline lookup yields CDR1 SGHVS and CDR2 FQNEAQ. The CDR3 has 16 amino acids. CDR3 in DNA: TGTGCCAGCAGCCTCCTCCGACAGGGGAATTACCAGCCCCAGCATTTT. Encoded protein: CASSLLRQGNYQPQHF.

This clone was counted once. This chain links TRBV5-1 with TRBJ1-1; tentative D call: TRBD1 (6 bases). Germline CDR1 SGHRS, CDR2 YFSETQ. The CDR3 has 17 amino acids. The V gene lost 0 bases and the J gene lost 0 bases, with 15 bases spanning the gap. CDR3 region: CASSLGFIQGLNTEAFF. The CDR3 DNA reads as TGCGCCAGCAGCTTGGGATTTATACAGGGCCTGAACACTGAAGCTTTCTTT.

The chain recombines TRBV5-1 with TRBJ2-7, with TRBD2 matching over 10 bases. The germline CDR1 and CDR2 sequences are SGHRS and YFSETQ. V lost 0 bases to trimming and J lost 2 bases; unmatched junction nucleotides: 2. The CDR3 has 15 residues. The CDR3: CASSLALAGAYEQYF. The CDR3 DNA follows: TGCGCCAGCAGCTTGGCCCTAGCGGGAGCCTACGAGCAGTACTTC.

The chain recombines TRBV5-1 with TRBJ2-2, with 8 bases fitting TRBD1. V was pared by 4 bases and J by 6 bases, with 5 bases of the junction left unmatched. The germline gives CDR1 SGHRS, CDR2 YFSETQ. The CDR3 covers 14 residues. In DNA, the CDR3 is TGCGCCAGCAGCACCCAGGGGGCAGCCGGGGAGCTGTTTTTT. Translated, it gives CASSTQGAAGELFF.

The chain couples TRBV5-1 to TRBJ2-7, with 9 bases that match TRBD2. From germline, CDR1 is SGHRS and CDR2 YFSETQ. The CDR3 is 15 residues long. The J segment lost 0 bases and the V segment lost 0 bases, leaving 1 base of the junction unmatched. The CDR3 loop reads CASSLGSGSSYEQYF. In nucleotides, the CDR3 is TGCGCCAGCAGCTTGGGTAGCGGGAGCTCCTACGAGCAGTACTTC.

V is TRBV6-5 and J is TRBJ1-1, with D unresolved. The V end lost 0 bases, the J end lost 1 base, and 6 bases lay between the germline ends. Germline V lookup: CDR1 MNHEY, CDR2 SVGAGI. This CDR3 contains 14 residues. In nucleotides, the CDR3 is TGTGCCAGCAGTTACTCACGGGGGAACACTGAAGCTTTCTTT. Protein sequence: CASSYSRGNTEAFF.

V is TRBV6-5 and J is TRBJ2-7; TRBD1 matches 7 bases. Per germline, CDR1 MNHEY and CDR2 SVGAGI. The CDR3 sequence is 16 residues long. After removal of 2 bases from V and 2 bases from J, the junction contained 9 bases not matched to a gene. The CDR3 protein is CASSYRTGALTYEQYF. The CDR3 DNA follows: TGTGCCAGCAGTTACCGTACAGGGGCCCTGACCTACGAGCAGTACTTC.

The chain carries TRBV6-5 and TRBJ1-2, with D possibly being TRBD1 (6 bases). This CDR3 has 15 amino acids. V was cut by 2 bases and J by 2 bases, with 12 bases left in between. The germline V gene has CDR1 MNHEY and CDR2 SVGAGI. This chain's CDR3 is CASSYRRGANYGYTF. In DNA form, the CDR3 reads TGTGCCAGCAGTTACAGACGGGGGGCCAACTATGGCTACACCTTC.

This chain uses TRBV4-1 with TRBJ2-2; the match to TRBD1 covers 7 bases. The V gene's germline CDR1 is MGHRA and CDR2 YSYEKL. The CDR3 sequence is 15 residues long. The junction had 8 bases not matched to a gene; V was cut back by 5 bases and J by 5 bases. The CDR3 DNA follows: TGCGCCAGCAGCGAGCTAACAGGGGATACCGGGGAGCTGTTTTTT. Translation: CASSELTGDTGELFF.

CDR3 sequence (DNA): TGTGCCAGCAGTTACTCAGGGGGGCGGGCTAATGAAAAACTGTTTTTT. It codes for CASSYSGGRANEKLFF. The V call is TRBV6-5, the J call TRBJ1-4; D is possibly TRBD1 (6 bases). CDR1 and CDR2 from the germline V gene are MNHEY and SVGAGI. CDR3 length equals 16 residues. Trimming took off 0 bases at V and 3 bases at J, with 11 bases between the two ends.